This T cell receptor (beta chain) was sequenced for a study of tumor and adjacent non-tumor tissue in lung cancer. At the level of the study: The cohort had roughly 11 adenocarcinoma, 2 squamous cell and 1 small cell patients.

Note on this clonotype: Its antigen is as yet unknown.

TCRbeta libraries were built with three rounds of nested PCR, modified from ARM-PCR. TCRdb reprocessed the multiplex PCR reads with MiXCR, giving one entry per CDR3 protein. The profile shows approximately 80,000 distinct CDR3 sequences, 80% to 90% of them singletons. Study-level results: Significantly higher TCR diversity was found in tumor than normal lung.

Germline-derived CDR1 and CDR2 are DFQATT and SNEGSKA (reference sequence). The V and J ends lost 1 base and 8 bases, in that order; junction bases with no gene match: 9. The CDR3 covers 14 residues. This sample's RNA came from whole unsorted tissue. The normal lung tissue was taken more than 3 cm from the tumor edge. This clonotype was sampled from a man between 60 and 75 years old with non-small cell lung cancer. The J gene is TRBJ2-3, the V gene TRBV20-1; 7 bases map to TRBD2. The specimen was distant non-tumor lung tissue. Here the CDR3 DNA reads TGCAGTGCTAGAGTTCACGGCGGGGGAACTACGCAGTATTTT. Residues: CSARVHGGGTTQYF.